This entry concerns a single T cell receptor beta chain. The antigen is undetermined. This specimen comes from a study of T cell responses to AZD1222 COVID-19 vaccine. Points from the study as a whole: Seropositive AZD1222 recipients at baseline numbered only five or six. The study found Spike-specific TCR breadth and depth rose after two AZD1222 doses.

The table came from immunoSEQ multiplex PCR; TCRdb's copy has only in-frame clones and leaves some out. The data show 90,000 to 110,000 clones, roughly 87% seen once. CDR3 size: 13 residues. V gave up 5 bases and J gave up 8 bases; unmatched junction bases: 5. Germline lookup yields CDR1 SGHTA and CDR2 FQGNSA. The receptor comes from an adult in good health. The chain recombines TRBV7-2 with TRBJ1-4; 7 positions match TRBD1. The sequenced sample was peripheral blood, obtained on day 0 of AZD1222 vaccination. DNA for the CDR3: TGTGCCAGCAGCGAGGGGGCAGGGGAAAAACTGTTTTTT. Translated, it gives CASSEGAGEKLFF. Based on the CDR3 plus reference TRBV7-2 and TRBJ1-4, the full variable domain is GAGVSQSPSNKVTEKGKDVELRCDPISGHTALYWYRQSLGQGLEFLIYFQGNSAPDKSGLPSDRFSAERTGGSVSTLTIQRTQQEDSAVYLCASSEGAGEKLFFGSGTQLSVL.